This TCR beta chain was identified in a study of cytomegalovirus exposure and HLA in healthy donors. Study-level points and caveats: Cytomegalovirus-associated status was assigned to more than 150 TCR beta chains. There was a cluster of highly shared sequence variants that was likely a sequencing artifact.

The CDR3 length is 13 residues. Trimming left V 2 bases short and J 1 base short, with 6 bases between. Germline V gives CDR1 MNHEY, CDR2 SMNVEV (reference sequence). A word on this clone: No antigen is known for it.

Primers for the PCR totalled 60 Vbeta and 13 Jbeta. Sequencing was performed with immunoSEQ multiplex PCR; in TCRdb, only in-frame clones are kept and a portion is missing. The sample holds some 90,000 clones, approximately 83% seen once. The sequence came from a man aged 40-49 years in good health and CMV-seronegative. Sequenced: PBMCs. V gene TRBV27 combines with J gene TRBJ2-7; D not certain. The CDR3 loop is CASSLTRSYEQYF. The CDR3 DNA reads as TGTGCCAGCAGTTTAACACGATCCTACGAGCAGTACTTC.